This T cell receptor beta chain was recovered during a study of control samples from healthy donors and cancer patients. TCRdb keeps only in-frame clones here, not all; method: immunoSEQ multiplex PCR. The profile shows about 92,000 clones, almost 85% of them singletons. The sequencing input was blood. The sequence was collected from a woman aged 55 to 70 in good health.

The CDR3 DNA reads as TGTGCCAGCAGCCAATTTCCGGGAATCTACGAGCAGTACTTC. As protein: CASSQFPGIYEQYF. The chain employs TRBV27 and TRBJ2-7, with D possibly being TRBD2 (5 bases). The CDR3 sequence is 14 residues long. Deletions cut 6 bases from V and 3 bases from J, with 15 bases between. Per germline, CDR1 MNHEY and CDR2 SMNVEV (reference sequence).